The 25 T cell receptor beta chains below all came from one sample that was sequenced in a study of healthy donors' naive CD4 and CD8 T cells. Starting from 450 to 550 ng of total RNA, TCR libraries were made with linear amplification. From the reads, TCRdb called clonotypes with MiXCR, one entry per CDR3 protein. Among around 200,000 distinct CDR3 sequences, 65% to 80% were seen once, and the ten largest hold roughly 2.4%. The sequencing sample was made of naive CD4+ and CD8+ T cells sorted from blood, pooled from several donors. All receptors derive from a pool of human donors in good health; the sample pools cells from several healthy donors.

This sequence joins TRBV7-9 and TRBJ2-7; TRBD2 might be the D (5 bases). Germline V gene lookup returns CDR1 SEHNR and CDR2 FQNEAQ (reference sequence). V lost 6 bases to trimming and J lost 4 bases, with 13 bases between them. The CDR3 sequence is 13 residues long. This CDR3 reads CASRDSRRYEQYF. The CDR3 DNA reads as TGTGCCAGCAGGGACTCGAGGCGGTACGAGCAGTACTTC.

The chain uses TRBV6-5 and TRBJ1-1; 8 bases are shared with TRBD1. V lost 2 bases to trimming and J lost 8 bases; unmatched junction nucleotides: 4. Germline V lookup: CDR1 MNHEY, CDR2 SVGAGI. This CDR3 is built from 13 residues. The CDR3 DNA follows: TGTGCCAGCAGTTACCGGACAGGGTTCGAAGCTTTCTTT. The encoded protein is CASSYRTGFEAFF.

This chain links TRBV19 with TRBJ1-2; D remains unclear. The V gene's germline CDR1 is LNHDA and CDR2 SQIVND (reference sequence). The CDR3 totals 14 residues. The ends were cut back, 3 bases at V and 8 bases at J, with 16 bases in the middle. CDR3 in DNA: TGTGCCAGTAGTATTAATGGGCCTCAAGGAGGCTACACCTTC. Translated: CASSINGPQGGYTF.

The chain joins TRBV5-1 to TRBJ2-7; perhaps TRBD1 as D (6 bases). The CDR3 consists of 14 residues. The germline V gene has CDR1 SGHRS and CDR2 YFSETQ. V dropped 2 bases and J dropped 2 bases, with 11 bases sitting between them. The CDR3 loop is CASSFTQGTYEQYF. The DNA of the CDR3 is TGCGCCAGCAGCTTTACGCAGGGGACCTACGAGCAGTACTTC.

The chain joins TRBV19 to TRBJ1-1; D gene uncertain. The CDR3 has 13 amino acids. Trimming stripped 6 bases from V and 0 bases from J, with 8 bases between. Germline V CDR1 and CDR2: LNHDA, SQIVND (reference sequence). Here the CDR3 reads CASRSGLNTEAFF. CDR3 in DNA: TGTGCCAGTAGGTCGGGATTGAACACTGAAGCTTTCTTT.

The V call is TRBV29-1, the J call TRBJ2-7; TRBD1 is a possible D gene (5 bases). CDR1 is SQVTM and CDR2 is ANQGSEA in the germline V gene. Trimming stripped 2 bases from V and 0 bases from J, with 11 bases between. The CDR3 has 14 residues. CDR3 nucleotide sequence: TGCAGCGTTGAATTAGGGGCTTCCTCCTACGAGCAGTACTTC. It specifies CSVELGASSYEQYF.

Remarks on this clonotype: The germline gene is not matched at one end of the junction; a read error may be the cause. This chain connects TRBV29-1 to TRBJ1-4; 8 bases fit TRBD1. The CDR3 runs 14 residues. Per germline, CDR1 SQVTM and CDR2 ANQGSEA. CDR3 sequence (DNA): TGCAGCGTTCAAGATACAGGGGGAAGTGAAAAGCTGTTTTTT. Protein product: CSVQDTGGSEKLFF.

The genes are TRBV6-5 and TRBJ2-1; D is ambiguous. CDR1 is MNHEY and CDR2 is SVGAGI in the germline V gene. Trimming removed 0 bases at V and 9 bases at J, with 6 bases between. The CDR3 loop spans 12 amino acids. The CDR3 loop reads CASSYSHGEQFF. The CDR3 DNA reads as TGTGCCAGCAGTTACTCACACGGTGAGCAGTTCTTC.

The V call is TRBV6-5, the J call TRBJ2-5, with D maybe TRBD1 (6 bases). V shed 8 bases and J shed 2 bases, with 12 bases lying between them. There are 13 residues in the CDR3. Germline values: CDR1 MNHEY, CDR2 SVGAGI. The CDR3 DNA reads as TGTGCCAGCCGACGGGACACTCAAGAGACCCAGTACTTC. It translates to CASRRDTQETQYF.

This clonotype appeared a few times. The chain joins TRBV5-6 to TRBJ2-3; TRBD2 aligns across 12 bases. V lost 0 bases, J lost 2 bases, and 16 bases stayed unmatched. Germline V lookup: CDR1 SGHDT, CDR2 YYEEEE. CDR3 length: 21 residues. CDR3 coding DNA: TGTGCCAGCAGCTTGGTTCTTGGGACTAGCGGGTCAAGCTCCGACACAGATACGCAGTATTTT. Its translation: CASSLVLGTSGSSSDTDTQYF.

This clonotype was seen once. J is TRBJ2-6 and V is TRBV5-6; D may be TRBD2 (5 bases). Germline V gene lookup returns CDR1 SGHDT and CDR2 YYEEEE. The CDR3 spans 20 residues. Trimming cost V 0 bases and J 2 bases, with 21 bases left between them. The DNA for the CDR3 is TGTGCCAGCAGCTTGGGGGCACCGGGCGGAGGCTACGCTGGGGCCAACGTCCTGACTTTC. Protein sequence: CASSLGAPGGGYAGANVLTF.

V gene TRBV29-1 combines with J gene TRBJ2-1; 10 bases align to TRBD2. CDR3 length equals 15 residues. V shed 4 bases and J 4 bases; nucleotides not matched to a gene: 7. The germline gives CDR1 SQVTM, CDR2 ANQGSEA. The CDR3 reads CSVALAGAVYNEQFF. The CDR3, as DNA: TGCAGCGTTGCCCTAGCGGGGGCAGTTTACAATGAGCAGTTCTTC.

The chain joins TRBV5-1 to TRBJ2-7; D perhaps matches TRBD1 (6 bases). Germline assignment: CDR1 SGHRS and CDR2 YFSETQ. The V gene lost 5 bases and the J gene lost 0 bases, with 12 bases spanning the gap. The CDR3 is 14 amino acids. As DNA, the CDR3 is TGCGCCAGCAGTCAGGGGACCAACTCCTACGAGCAGTACTTC. Translated: CASSQGTNSYEQYF.

The chain recombines TRBV6-6 with TRBJ2-7; 7 bases align to TRBD1. CDR3 length: 15 residues. V dropped 4 bases and J dropped 3; count of bases not matched to a gene: 9. Per the germline V gene, CDR1 is MNHNY and CDR2 is SVGAGI (reference sequence). The CDR3 DNA follows: TGTGCCAGCAGTTCCCCTCGAGGGGGCTACTACGAGCAGTACTTC. It codes for CASSSPRGGYYEQYF.

V is TRBV4-2 and J is TRBJ2-7, with TRBD1 matching 9 bases. Unmatched junction bases numbered 17, after V lost 11 bases and J lost 3 bases. The CDR3 runs 16 residues. CDR1 and CDR2 (germline): LGHNA, YNFKEQ. The CDR3 protein is CASKKGTGTGRYEQYF. The CDR3 DNA reads TGTGCCTCGAAAAAGGGCACCGGGACAGGGCGCTACGAGCAGTACTTC.

The chain is built from TRBV6-5 and TRBJ2-1; D ambiguous. The V and J ends lost 5 bases and 0 bases respectively, with 11 bases between them. Germline V gene data show CDR1 as MNHEY and CDR2 as SVGAGI. This CDR3 spans 15 amino acids. The CDR3 region is CASSGPRSSYNEQFF. The CDR3 nucleotides are TGTGCCAGCAGTGGTCCTAGGAGCTCCTACAATGAGCAGTTCTTC.

The rearrangement joins TRBV11-1 to TRBJ2-7; D possibly corresponds to TRBD2 (5 bases). V was pared by 4 bases and J by 2 bases, with 12 bases between. The germline CDR1 and CDR2 sequences are SGHAT and FQDESV (reference sequence). This CDR3 spans 14 amino acids. The CDR3 here is CASSSLGGTYEQYF. As DNA, the CDR3 is TGTGCCAGCAGCTCCTTAGGAGGAACCTACGAGCAGTACTTC.

The chain employs TRBV21-1 and TRBJ2-7; TRBD1 reflects the table's D call only, with no check against the DNA. TRBV21-1 is an annotated pseudogene. The CDR3 has 14 amino acids. The CDR3 nucleotides read TGTGCCAGTCCTCTTGGGCAGGGGAAATACGAGCAGTACTTC. It yields the protein CASPLGQGKYEQYF.

This chain links TRBV5-6 with TRBJ2-6, with unresolved D. The CDR3 has 14 amino acids. Trimming removed 2 bases at V and 2 bases at J, with 5 bases between. The germline V gene has CDR1 SGHDT and CDR2 YYEEEE. CDR3 amino acids: CASSLGPGANVLTF. As DNA, the CDR3 is TGTGCCAGCAGCTTAGGGCCTGGGGCCAACGTCCTGACTTTC. The whole variable domain, filled in from reference TRBV5-6 and TRBJ2-6, reads DAGVTQSPTHLIKTRGQQVTLRCSPKSGHDTVSWYQQALGQGPQFIFQYYEEEERQRGNFPDRFSGHQFPNYSSELNVNALLLGDSALYLCASSLGPGANVLTFGAGSRLTVL.

V is TRBV5-1 and J is TRBJ2-1, with D possibly matching TRBD2 (5 bases). CDR3 length: 14 residues. The ends were cut back, 1 base at V and 7 bases at J, with 12 bases in the middle. Germline assignment: CDR1 SGHRS and CDR2 YFSETQ. This chain's CDR3 is CASSLILARNEQFF. The CDR3, as DNA: TGCGCCAGCAGCTTGATTCTAGCACGGAATGAGCAGTTCTTC.

V is TRBV11-3 and J is TRBJ1-3, with D unclear. The CDR3 has 15 amino acids. Germline V CDR1 and CDR2: SGHNT, YENEEA. Trimming took off 5 bases at V and 0 bases at J, with 11 bases between the two ends. The CDR3, as DNA: TGTGCCAGCAGCCAGTCGGGGAGCTCTGGAAACACCATATATTTT. Protein sequence: CASSQSGSSGNTIYF.

This chain uses TRBV27 with TRBJ1-1; D not resolved. Germline loops: CDR1 MNHEY, CDR2 SMNVEV (reference sequence). This CDR3 is 13 amino acids long. Trimming removed 2 bases at V and 7 bases at J, with 11 bases between. As DNA, the CDR3 is TGTGCCAGCAGTTTAGTGGGAGGCCTTGAAGCTTTCTTT. Amino acids: CASSLVGGLEAFF.

V gene TRBV24-1 combines with J gene TRBJ2-6; 8 bases are a match to TRBD1. CDR3 length: 16 residues. Germline-derived CDR1 and CDR2 are KGHDR and SFDVKD. V dropped 4 bases and J dropped 4; count of bases not matched to a gene: 5. The CDR3 spells CATSDPTGAGANVLTF. The CDR3 DNA follows: TGTGCCACCAGTGACCCGACAGGGGCCGGGGCCAACGTCCTGACTTTC.

V and J are TRBV11-2 and TRBJ2-3; tentative D call: TRBD2 (5 bases). CDR3 length: 14 residues. The V end lost 2 bases, the J end lost 2 bases, and 8 bases lay between the germline ends. CDR1 and CDR2 from the germline V gene are SGHAT and FQNNGV. Here the CDR3 DNA reads TGTGCCAGCAGCTTATCCGGGGACACAGATACGCAGTATTTT. Its translation is CASSLSGDTDTQYF.

The chain combines TRBV7-2 with TRBJ2-2; D remains unclear. The V end lost 5 bases, the J end lost 6 bases, and 19 bases lay between the germline ends. The length of the CDR3 is 16 residues. Germline V gene lookup returns CDR1 SGHTA and CDR2 FQGNSA. The CDR3 sequence: CASSHPGDAAAGELFF. As DNA, the CDR3 is TGTGCCAGCAGCCACCCTGGAGATGCAGCAGCCGGGGAGCTGTTTTTT.